Listed below are T cell receptor beta chains from one sample, sequenced in a study of T cells in Graves' hyperthyroidism and ophthalmopathy. TCRdb reprocessed the multiplex PCR reads via MiXCR and lists one record per CDR3 protein. The table lists hundreds of thousands of distinct CDR3 sequences, around 46% of them singletons, with 8.2% in the top ten. The specimen sequenced was peripheral blood or thyroid tissue (not recorded which). The receptors shown here come from a woman aged 18-29 years with Graves' hyperthyroidism. The CDR3 runs from the conserved cysteine through the conserved F or W. Clone size is stated in some rows and not others, as once, few, many or a class when expanded.

clone size: many; V gene: TRBV7-9; CDR3 protein: CASSLGGQGGNQPQHF
clone size: many; V gene: TRBV25-1; CDR3 protein: CASSEYRTGGPLNYGYTF
clone size: -; V gene: TRBV20-1; CDR3 protein: CSARDNVLTF
clone size: -; V gene: TRBV2; CDR3 protein: CASSDGISGSYEQYF
clone size: -; V gene: TRBV2; CDR3 protein: CASPGTNYGYTF
clone size: -; V gene: TRBV2; CDR3 protein: CASGQGTTSPLHF
clone size: few; V gene: TRBV7-9; CDR3 protein: CASSHGGASGYTF
clone size: -; V gene: TRBV20-1; CDR3 protein: CSARDPDREPYF
clone size: -; V gene: TRBV11-3; CDR3 protein: CASSLSQGDEQFF
clone size: -; V gene: TRBV20-1; CDR3 protein: CSATGALSGNTIYF
clone size: few; V gene: TRBV2; CDR3 protein: CASRAEGYGYTF
clone size: -; V gene: TRBV5-4; CDR3 protein: CASSLKPGHRGTEASF
clone size: few; V gene: TRBV7-2; CDR3 protein: CASTLGLAGGPGETQYF
clone size: -; V gene: TRBV2; CDR3 protein: CASRWTGGPTGELFF
clone size: -; V gene: TRBV19; CDR3 protein: CASSNTGTGYGYTF
clone size: -; V gene: TRBV7-9; CDR3 protein: CASSLKQGPNYGYTF
clone size: -; V gene: TRBV7-2; CDR3 protein: CASSLGGGRRYEQYF
clone size: few; V gene: TRBV7-3; CDR3 protein: CASSVGRVGTGELFF
clone size: -; V gene: TRBV20-1; CDR3 protein: CSARVGSAGVQYF
clone size: -; V gene: TRBV20-1; CDR3 protein: CAPRDRRSYNSPLHF
clone size: few; V gene: TRBV20-1; CDR3 protein: CSARVVGRHIYGYTF
clone size: few; V gene: TRBV6-6; CDR3 protein: CASNKGDQPQHF
clone size: -; V gene: TRBV25-1; CDR3 protein: CAHRGLRSTEAFF
clone size: many; V gene: TRBV29-1; CDR3 protein: CSVAGPFATNEKLFF
clone size: -; V gene: TRBV20-1; CDR3 protein: CSLLELAGGTDYEQYF
clone size: -; V gene: TRBV20-1; CDR3 protein: CSASIRGNYGYTF
clone size: few; V gene: TRBV2; CDR3 protein: CASNDRLNSNQPQHF
clone size: -; V gene: TRBV7-4; CDR3 protein: CASSLQGLNTGELFF
clone size: many; V gene: TRBV29-1; CDR3 protein: CSVDSGDGNQPQHF
clone size: -; V gene: TRBV5-1; CDR3 protein: CASSLAGGLNQPQHF
clone size: -; V gene: TRBV5-1; CDR3 protein: CASSPTSGTGMETQYF
clone size: -; V gene: TRBV10-3; CDR3 protein: CASIGTGGVSNQPQHF
clone size: -; V gene: TRBV15; CDR3 protein: CATEDRELFF
clone size: many; V gene: TRBV29-1; CDR3 protein: CSVHSGSNGELFF
clone size: -; V gene: TRBV9; CDR3 protein: CASSQDPTRAYEQYF
clone size: -; V gene: TRBV20-1; CDR3 protein: CSAANGADYNSPLHF
clone size: few; V gene: TRBV2; CDR3 protein: CASVRDRGLGGYTF